Below, 27 T cell receptor beta chains from the same sample are listed, as sequenced in a study of shared clonotypes between healthy human individuals. Naive CD8 cells were CD45RO-negative, positively selected for CCR7, excluding terminally differentiated effector memory CD45RA+ cells. Assay used: immunoSEQ multiplex PCR; TCRdb lists only in-frame clones, some missing. The repertoire holds about 1.9 million clones, with 90% to 95% as singletons. Specimen: naive CD8+ T cells from PBMCs. The receptors derive from a young man in good health. Some clones in this sample may be carry-over from other donors' samples.

This clone was counted a single time. CDR3 DNA: TGCAGCGTTGGGGTTTTGCGGGAGCGGTGGGGAGAGACCCAGTACTTC. Its translation: CSVGVLRERWGETQYF. This sequence joins TRBV29-1 and TRBJ2-5; the match to TRBD2 covers 7 bases. J gave up 4 bases and V 4 bases, and 15 bases lay outside the gene matches. The V gene's germline CDR1 is SQVTM and CDR2 ANQGSEA. The CDR3 extends over 16 amino acids.

About this clone itself: One junction end does not reproduce the germline sequence, and a read error may be involved. The gene calls are TRBV5-8 and TRBJ1-1; D uncertain. The CDR3 runs to 8 residues. Germline CDR1 is SGHTS and CDR2 is YDEGEE. CDR3 sequence: CASSFDLF. CDR3 DNA: TGTGCCAGCAGCTTTGACCTCTTT.

The chain combines TRBV18 with TRBJ2-7; 9 positions agree with TRBD2. The ends lost 3 bases at V and 0 bases at J; junction bases unmatched: 9. CDR1 and CDR2 from the germline V gene are KGHSH and LQKENI. CDR3 length: 17 amino acids. The CDR3 spells CASSPPQWREGSYEQYF. CDR3 nucleotides: TGTGCCAGCTCACCCCCCCAGTGGCGGGAGGGCTCCTACGAGCAGTACTTC.

As for this clone: Within the sample, other DNA sequences also encode this same CDR3. The J gene is TRBJ2-5, the V gene TRBV27, with unresolved D. This CDR3 contains 13 residues. Trimming cost V 3 bases and J 4 bases, with 9 bases left between them. Germline CDR1 is MNHEY and CDR2 is SMNVEV (reference sequence). The CDR3 nucleotides read TGTGCCAGCAGTTTCTCGGGTGGAGAGACCCAGTACTTC. It yields the protein CASSFSGGETQYF.

The gene calls are TRBV27 and TRBJ2-3, with 9 nucleotides matching TRBD2. The germline CDR1 and CDR2 sequences are MNHEY and SMNVEV (reference sequence). The J segment lost 2 bases and the V segment lost 8 bases, leaving 5 bases of the junction unmatched. The CDR3 totals 14 residues. This CDR3 is CASGGRAPTDTQYF. The CDR3 DNA is TGTGCCAGCGGCGGGAGGGCCCCCACAGATACGCAGTATTTT.

The rearrangement joins TRBV19 to TRBJ2-7, with a possible D match to TRBD2 (6 bases). This CDR3 contains 14 residues. In germline, CDR1 is LNHDA, CDR2 SQIVND (reference sequence). Between the trimmed V and J ends, which lost 4 bases and 0 bases, there was a span of 10 bases. CDR3 bases: TGTGCCAGTAGTACCCGGGAGACCTCCTACGAGCAGTACTTC. Translation: CASSTRETSYEQYF.

The chain is built from TRBV7-9 and TRBJ1-3; D unresolved. Germline CDR1 SEHNR, CDR2 FQNEAQ (reference sequence). V lost 3 bases and J lost 5, with 11 bases in between. The CDR3 runs 14 residues. This CDR3 is CASSFEGQRNTIYF. CDR3 bases: TGTGCCAGCAGCTTTGAGGGCCAAAGAAACACCATATATTTT. Using reference TRBV7-9 and TRBJ1-3 for the parts outside the CDR3, the full variable domain is DTGVSQNPRHKITKRGQNVTFRCDPISEHNRLYWYRQTLGQGPEFLTYFQNEAQLEKSRLLSDRFSAERPKGSFSTLEIQRTEQGDSAMYLCASSFEGQRNTIYFGEGSWLTVV.

This rearrangement joins TRBV4-1 to TRBJ2-1; 10 bases align to TRBD2. After removal of 1 base from V and 8 bases from J, the junction contained 5 bases not matched to a gene. The CDR3 spans 15 residues. Germline assignment: CDR1 MGHRA and CDR2 YSYEKL. The CDR3 is CASSQASGSVDEQFF. Written as DNA, the CDR3 is TGCGCCAGCAGCCAAGCTAGCGGGAGTGTGGATGAGCAGTTCTTC.

Here the CDR3 reads CASSLGLDNTDTQYF. The DNA of the CDR3 is TGCGCCAGCAGCTTGGGGCTAGACAACACAGATACGCAGTATTTT. The chain combines TRBV5-1 with TRBJ2-3; D call uncertain. CDR3 size: 15 residues. V was cut by 0 bases and J by 2 bases, with 10 bases left in between. Looked up from germline, CDR1 is SGHRS and CDR2 is YFSETQ.

The chain carries TRBV28 and TRBJ2-3; no definite D call. The CDR3 has 8 amino acids. Germline CDR1 MDHEN, CDR2 SYDVKM. V lost 8 bases to trimming and J lost 11 bases, with 5 bases between them. The CDR3 here is CASGGQYF. The CDR3 coding sequence is TGTGCCAGCGGTGGGCAGTATTTT. Full variable domain (rest looked up from reference TRBV28 and TRBJ2-3): DVKVTQSSRYLVKRTGEKVFLECVQDMDHENMFWYRQDPGLGLRLIYFSYDVKMKEKGDIPEGYSVSREKKERFSLILESASTNQTSMYLCASGGQYFGPGTRLTVL.

This clone was counted a single time. The V call is TRBV5-1, the J call TRBJ2-1; D possibly corresponds to TRBD2 (7 bases). Germline V gives CDR1 SGHRS, CDR2 YFSETQ. V shed 4 bases and J shed 4 bases, with 18 bases lying between them. The length of the CDR3 is 16 residues. This CDR3 is CASSIDRRSGYNEQFF. Here the CDR3 DNA reads TGCGCCAGCAGCATTGACAGGCGTAGCGGGTACAATGAGCAGTTCTTC.

The rearrangement uses TRBV28 and TRBJ2-4; D perhaps matches TRBD1 (5 bases). V lost 5 bases to trimming and J lost 7 bases, with 21 bases between them. The CDR3 consists of 16 residues. CDR1 is MDHEN and CDR2 is SYDVKM in the germline V gene. The DNA of the CDR3 is TGTGCCAGCAGTCTAACTCCTCAGGGTGACATGAACATTCAGTACTTC. Its translation: CASSLTPQGDMNIQYF.

The chain joins TRBV28 to TRBJ2-7; no firm D call. The CDR3 length is 14 residues. Trimming cost V 4 bases and J 2 bases, with 12 bases left between them. Germline V gives CDR1 MDHEN, CDR2 SYDVKM. CDR3 sequence: CASSSIGRPYEQYF. The CDR3 coding sequence is TGTGCCAGCAGTTCTATAGGGCGTCCCTACGAGCAGTACTTC.

V gene TRBV4-1 combines with J gene TRBJ2-7; possibly TRBD1 for D (6 bases). CDR1 MGHRA and CDR2 YSYEKL come from the germline V gene. With 3 bases removed from V and 1 base from J, the gap between germline ends came to 10 bases. The CDR3 is made up of 14 amino acids. As DNA, the CDR3 is TGCGCCAGCAGCCAGTATACAGGGTCCTACGAGCAGTACTTC. It yields the protein CASSQYTGSYEQYF.

About this clone itself: Other DNA sequences within the sample encode an identical CDR3. The chain joins TRBV27 to TRBJ1-1; D is unresolved. The CDR3 covers 13 residues. Germline CDR1 and CDR2: MNHEY and SMNVEV (reference sequence). Trimming took 3 bases from V and 4 from J, leaving 9 bases between them. The CDR3 loop reads CASSLGGPTEAFF. The DNA of the CDR3 is TGTGCCAGCAGTTTGGGCGGGCCCACTGAAGCTTTCTTT.

This chain links TRBV9 with TRBJ2-6; unclear D gene. Trimming shortened V by 3 bases and J by 4 bases, and 11 bases separated the two germline ends. The CDR3 has 15 residues. Germline V gene data show CDR1 as SGDLS and CDR2 as YYNGEE. The chain's CDR3 is CASSETQRGANVLTF. The DNA of the CDR3 is TGTGCCAGCAGCGAGACGCAGAGAGGGGCCAACGTCCTGACTTTC.

DNA for the CDR3: TGTGCCAGCAGTTTATCGAGTCTAGAGTACTTC. It encodes CASSLSSLEYF. The chain carries TRBV27 and TRBJ2-7; unclear D gene. Between the trimmed V and J ends, which lost 0 bases and 11 bases, there was a span of 8 bases. This CDR3 has 11 amino acids. The germline gives CDR1 MNHEY, CDR2 SMNVEV (reference sequence).

V and J are TRBV4-1 and TRBJ2-3; 7 bases agree with TRBD1. Trimming at V came to 5 bases and at J to 2 bases, leaving 10 bases not matched to a gene. Germline lookup yields CDR1 MGHRA and CDR2 YSYEKL. This CDR3 region has 16 residues. DNA of the CDR3: TGCGCCAGCAGCACACCCCGGGACAGCCACACAGATACGCAGTATTTT. Protein sequence: CASSTPRDSHTDTQYF.

Concerning this clone: The sample contains more than one DNA sequence encoding this CDR3. V is TRBV6-5 and J is TRBJ1-1; D gene ambiguous. With 2 bases removed from V and 1 base from J, the gap between germline ends came to 8 bases. Germline CDR1 MNHEY, CDR2 SVGAGI. The CDR3 runs 14 residues. In DNA form, the CDR3 reads TGTGCCAGCAGTTACGGAGCAGGGAACACTGAAGCTTTCTTT. This translates into CASSYGAGNTEAFF.

The V gene is TRBV7-8, the J gene TRBJ1-5; no firm D call. The CDR3 sequence is 16 residues long. V shed 5 bases and J shed 4 bases, with 18 bases lying between them. The V gene's germline CDR1 is SGHVS and CDR2 FQNEAQ. The CDR3 DNA is TGTGCCAGCAGCCCCGGACGGATGGACCCAAATCAGCCCCAGCATTTT. Its protein product is CASSPGRMDPNQPQHF.

In its sample, this clone was seen a few times. The chain couples TRBV5-1 to TRBJ2-2; D is uncertain. CDR1 is SGHRS, CDR2 YFSETQ, per germline. The CDR3 loop spans 11 amino acids. Trimming pared 4 bases from V and 8 bases from J, leaving 6 bases between. The DNA for the CDR3 is TGCGCCAGCAGCAGCGTTGGGGAGCTGTTTTTT. Amino acid sequence: CASSSVGELFF.

This chain connects TRBV11-2 to TRBJ1-2; 8 nucleotides line up with TRBD1. The CDR3 loop spans 15 amino acids. J gave up 8 bases and V 0 bases, and 8 bases lay outside the gene matches. Germline CDR1 and CDR2: SGHAT and FQNNGV. The CDR3 protein is CASSLELGQADGYTF. The CDR3 DNA sequence: TGTGCCAGCAGCTTAGAGTTGGGACAGGCGGACGGCTACACCTTC.

The chain combines TRBV25-1 with TRBJ1-5, with TRBD1 as a possible D gene (5 bases). Germline V gives CDR1 MGHDK, CDR2 SYGVNS. V was pared by 2 bases and J by 4 bases, with 12 bases between. The CDR3 has 15 amino acids. The CDR3 here is CASSERDSGNQPQHF. CDR3 DNA sequence: TGTGCCAGCAGTGAAAGGGACTCCGGGAATCAGCCCCAGCATTTT. Variable domain in full (rest from reference TRBV25-1 and TRBJ1-5): EADIYQTPRYLVIGTGKKITLECSQTMGHDKMYWYQQDPGMELHLIHYSYGVNSTEKGDLSSESTVSRIRTEHFPLTLESARPSHTSQYLCASSERDSGNQPQHFGDGTRLSIL.

The V and J genes are TRBV9 and TRBJ1-1; D is unclear. There are 14 residues in the CDR3. Germline-derived CDR1 and CDR2 are SGDLS and YYNGEE. Trimming pared 0 bases from V and 1 base from J, leaving 7 bases between. The DNA of the CDR3 is TGTGCCAGCAGCGTAGTTACGAGGAACACTGAAGCTTTCTTT. Protein: CASSVVTRNTEAFF.

The CDR3 sequence is CASSPRLAGVGYNEQFF. As DNA, the CDR3 is TGTGCCAGCAGCCCCCGACTAGCGGGAGTTGGCTACAATGAGCAGTTCTTC. V and J are TRBV7-2 and TRBJ2-1, with 12 nucleotides matching TRBD2. V trimming: 5 bases; J trimming: 3 bases; junction bases outside the gene matches: 8. From germline, CDR1 is SGHTA and CDR2 FQGNSA. The CDR3 runs 17 residues.

The gene calls are TRBV7-9 and TRBJ2-7; 11 bases fit TRBD2. Per germline, CDR1 SEHNR and CDR2 FQNEAQ (reference sequence). The CDR3 is 14 amino acids. Trimming at V came to 2 bases and at J to 7 bases, leaving 4 bases not matched to a gene. The CDR3 loop is CASSLFLAGGEQYF. CDR3 coding DNA: TGTGCCAGCAGCTTATTTCTAGCGGGAGGTGAGCAGTACTTC.

The chain uses TRBV6-5 and TRBJ2-7; no clear D. Per the germline V gene, CDR1 is MNHEY and CDR2 is SVGAGI. Trimming cost V 8 bases and J 5 bases, with 10 bases left between them. CDR3 size: 11 residues. The CDR3 nucleotides read TGTGCCAGCGGGGTAAATAACGAGCAGTACTTC. Residues: CASGVNNEQYF.